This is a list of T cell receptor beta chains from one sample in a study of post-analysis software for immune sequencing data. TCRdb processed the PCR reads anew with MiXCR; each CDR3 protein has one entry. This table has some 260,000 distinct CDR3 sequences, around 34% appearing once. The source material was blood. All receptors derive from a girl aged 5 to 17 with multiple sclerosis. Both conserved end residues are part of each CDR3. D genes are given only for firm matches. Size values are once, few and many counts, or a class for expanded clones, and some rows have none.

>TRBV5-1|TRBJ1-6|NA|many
TGCGCCAGCAGCTTGGGACAGGTCGGTAATTCACCCCTCCACTTT
CASSLGQVGNSPLHF
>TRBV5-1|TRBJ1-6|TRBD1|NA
TGCGCCAGCAGCTCGGGACAGTGGAATTCACCCCTCCACTTT
CASSSGQWNSPLHF
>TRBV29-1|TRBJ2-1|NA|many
TGCAGCGTTGAACGGGCCGTCAATGAGCAGTTCTTC
CSVERAVNEQFF
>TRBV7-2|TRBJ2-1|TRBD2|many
TGTGCCAGCAGCCAAGATCCCCTGTATAGCGGGGGCGACAATGAGCAGTTCTTC
CASSQDPLYSGGDNEQFF
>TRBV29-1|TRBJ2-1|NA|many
TGCAGCGTTGTAGGGGGGCTTTCCTACAATGAGCAGTTCTTC
CSVVGGLSYNEQFF
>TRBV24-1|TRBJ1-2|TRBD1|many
TGTGCCACCAGTGATGGGGGACAGGGGGCTGACTATGGCTACACCTTC
CATSDGGQGADYGYTF
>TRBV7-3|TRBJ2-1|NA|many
TGTGCCAGCAGCGAATCGGGACGCTACAATGAGCAGTTCTTC
CASSESGRYNEQFF
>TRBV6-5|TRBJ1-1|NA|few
TGTGCCAGCAGTTACTCCCGGACGCGCACTGAAGCTTTCTTT
CASSYSRTRTEAFF
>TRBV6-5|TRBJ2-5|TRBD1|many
TGTGCCAGCAGTTACCAACAGGGGAATGGGGAGACCCAGTACTTC
CASSYQQGNGETQYF
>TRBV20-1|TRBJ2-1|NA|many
TGCAGTGCGGTATCCGGGACTGGGCTCGCGAATGAGCAGTTCTTC
CSAVSGTGLANEQFF
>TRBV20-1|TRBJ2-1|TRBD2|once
TGCAGTGCTAGAAGACCTGGGACTAGCGGGGTCGGAAATGAGCAGTTCTTC
CSARRPGTSGVGNEQFF
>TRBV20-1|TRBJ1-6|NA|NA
TGCAGTGCTCCACTACCGGGCAGGGGACCTTTGCCCCTCCACTTT
CSAPLPGRGPLPLHF
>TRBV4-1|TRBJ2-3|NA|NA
TGCGCCAGCAGCCAAAAAATGGCAGGCCTCACGGGGGATACGCAGTATTTT
CASSQKMAGLTGDTQYF
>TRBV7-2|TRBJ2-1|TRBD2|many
TGTGCCAGCAGCTTCCGCGGGAGGGGTCGGAATGAGCAGTTCTTC
CASSFRGRGRNEQFF
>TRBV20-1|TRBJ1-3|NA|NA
TGCAGTGCTAGAGTCGGTAGCTCTGGAAACACCATATATTTT
CSARVGSSGNTIYF
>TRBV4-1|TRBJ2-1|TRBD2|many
TGCGCCAGCAGCCATGCCGGGACTAGCGGGCCGTACAATGAGCAGTTCTTC
CASSHAGTSGPYNEQFF
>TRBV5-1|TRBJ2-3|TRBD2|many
TGCGCCAGCAGCTTGTTCCCCGGGGCGGGAGGCAGTAGTACAGATACGCAGTATTTT
CASSLFPGAGGSSTDTQYF
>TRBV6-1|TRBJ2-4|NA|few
TGTGCCAGCAGCGGAGGGACTCTGGGGAACATTCAGTACTTC
CASSGGTLGNIQYF
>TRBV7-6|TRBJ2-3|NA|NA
TGTGCCAGCAGCCTACTAGGAATTGCAGATACGCAGTATTTT
CASSLLGIADTQYF
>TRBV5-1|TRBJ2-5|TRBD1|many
TGCGCCAGCAGCTTAACCGGGACAGGGACCAAGACCCAGTACTTC
CASSLTGTGTKTQYF
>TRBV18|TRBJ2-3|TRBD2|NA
TGTGCCAGCTCACTACTAGCGGGGGAGGCAGATACGCAGTATTTT
CASSLLAGEADTQYF
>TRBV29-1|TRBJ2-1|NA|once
TGCAGCGTTGCTCTCGTGGGAAGGGAGCAGTTCTTC
CSVALVGREQFF
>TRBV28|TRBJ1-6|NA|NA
TGTGCCAGCAGTTTTTCCGACTATAATTCACCCCTCCACTTT
CASSFSDYNSPLHF
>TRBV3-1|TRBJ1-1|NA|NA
TGTGCCAGCTTGACCTTGGGGGGGAACACTGAAGCTTTCTTT
CASLTLGGNTEAFF
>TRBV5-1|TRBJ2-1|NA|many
TGCGCCAGCAGCTTCACGGGACGAGACTGGGACAATGAGCAGTTCTTC
CASSFTGRDWDNEQFF
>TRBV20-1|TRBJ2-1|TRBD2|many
TGCAGTGCTAGGGATGCGGGGGACAATGAGCAGTTCTTC
CSARDAGDNEQFF
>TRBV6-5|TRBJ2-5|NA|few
TGTGCCAGCAGTTACTCCTGTGGGACCCAGTACTTC
CASSYSCGTQYF
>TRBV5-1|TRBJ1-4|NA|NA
TGCGCCAGCAGCTTTATTGGTGAAAAACTGTTTTTT
CASSFIGEKLFF
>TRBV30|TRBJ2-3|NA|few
TGTGCCCACTCCCCCCAGGGGGATACGCAGTATTTT
CAHSPQGDTQYF
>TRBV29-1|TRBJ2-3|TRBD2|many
TGCAGCTCTGATGGGCGGGGGGAAACAGATACGCAGTATTTT
CSSDGRGETDTQYF
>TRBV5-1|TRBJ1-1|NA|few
TGCACCAGCAGCTTAGCCCACAGGGTGAACACTGAAGCTTTCTTT
CTSSLAHRVNTEAFF
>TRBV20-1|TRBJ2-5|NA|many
TGCAGTGCTTCCCCGGGACTTGAGACCGAGACCCAGTACTTC
CSASPGLETETQYF
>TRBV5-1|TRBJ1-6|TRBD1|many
TGCGCCAGCAGCTTGGGACAGGGGGACAATTCACCCCTCCACTTT
CASSLGQGDNSPLHF
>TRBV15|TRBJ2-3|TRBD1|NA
TGTGCCACCAGCGCAGGGACAGCCGGCACAGATACGCAGTATTTT
CATSAGTAGTDTQYF
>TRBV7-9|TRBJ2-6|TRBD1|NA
TGTGCCAGCAGCTTTGTCAGGGGGCGCCCCGCCAACGTCCTGACTTTC
CASSFVRGRPANVLTF
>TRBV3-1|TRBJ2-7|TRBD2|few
TGTGCCAGCAGCCAAGAACGCGGACTAGCGGGTTACAATGAGCAGTACTTC
CASSQERGLAGYNEQYF
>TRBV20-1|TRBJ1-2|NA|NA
TGCAGTGCTAACGACCGACGCTCTAACTATGGCTACACCTTC
CSANDRRSNYGYTF
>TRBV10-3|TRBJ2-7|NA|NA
TGTGCCATCAGTGAAGGTTCCGCCTACGAGCAGTACTTC
CAISEGSAYEQYF
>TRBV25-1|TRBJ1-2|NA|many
TGTGCCAGCAGTGAGGCCCGGGGGCCCGTAAACTATGGCTACACCTTC
CASSEARGPVNYGYTF
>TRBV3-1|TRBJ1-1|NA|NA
TGTGCCAGCAGCCCGTCACAGAAGAACACTGAAGCTTTCTTT
CASSPSQKNTEAFF
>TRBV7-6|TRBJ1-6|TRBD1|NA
TGTGCCAGCAGCTTAGCGACCGGACAGGGAATTTTCCACTTT
CASSLATGQGIFHF
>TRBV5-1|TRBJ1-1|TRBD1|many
TGTGCCAGCAGCTTAGCGGGGACAGTCAACACTGAAGCTTTCTTT
CASSLAGTVNTEAFF
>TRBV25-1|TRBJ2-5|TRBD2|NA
TGTGCCAGCAGTGCGGGGAGGGGCGAGTACAATGAGCAGTACTTC
CASSAGRGEYNEQYF
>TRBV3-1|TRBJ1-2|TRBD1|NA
TGTGCCAGCAGCCAATCGACAGGGCTTAACTATGGCTACACCTTC
CASSQSTGLNYGYTF
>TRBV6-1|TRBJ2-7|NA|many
TGTGCCAGCAGTGAAGGGGACGGAGAGGGCTACGAGCAGTACTTC
CASSEGDGEGYEQYF
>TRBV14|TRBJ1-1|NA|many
TGTGCCAGCAGCCAAGACTGGGCGAGGACGGCTTTCTTT
CASSQDWARTAFF
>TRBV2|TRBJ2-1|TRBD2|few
TGTGCCAGCAAATCCAGCGGGGTGTACAATGAGCAGTTCTTC
CASKSSGVYNEQFF
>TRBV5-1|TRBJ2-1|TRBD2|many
TGCGCCAGCAGCTTGTTGAGCGGGAGGGGCTCGGGGGAGCAGTTCTTC
CASSLLSGRGSGEQFF
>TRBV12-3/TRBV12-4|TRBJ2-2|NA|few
TGTGCCAGCAGTTTCGGGAGCACCGGGGAGCTGTTTTTT
CASSFGSTGELFF
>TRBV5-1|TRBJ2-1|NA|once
TGCGCCAGCAGCTTGGCTCCCAGCGGGTACTCCTACAATGAGCAGTTCTTC
CASSLAPSGYSYNEQFF
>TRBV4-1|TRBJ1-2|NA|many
TGCGCCAGCAGCCAAGATCGCGGAGAGACTTATGGCTACACCTTC
CASSQDRGETYGYTF
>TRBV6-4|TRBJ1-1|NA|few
TGTGCCAGCAGTGACCGCTACAGGGAGTTCACTGAAGCTTTCTTT
CASSDRYREFTEAFF
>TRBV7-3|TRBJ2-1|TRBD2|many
TGTGCCAGCAGCCTCGGGACTAGCAATGAGCAGTTCTTC
CASSLGTSNEQFF
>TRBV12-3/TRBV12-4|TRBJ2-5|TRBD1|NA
TGTGCCAGCAGGGGGGACAGGGGGCAAGAGACCCAGTACTTC
CASRGDRGQETQYF
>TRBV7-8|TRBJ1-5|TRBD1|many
TGTGCCAGCAGCTCCGGCCACCGGGACAGGGGGATTAGCAATCAGCCCCAGCATTTT
CASSSGHRDRGISNQPQHF
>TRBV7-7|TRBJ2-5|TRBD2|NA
TGTGCCAGCAGCAAAGGTAGCGGGGTTCAAGAGACCCAGTACTTC
CASSKGSGVQETQYF
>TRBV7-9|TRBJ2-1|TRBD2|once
TGTGCCAGCAGCTTACATACACGCGGGAGAAGTAAGGAGCAGTTCTTC
CASSLHTRGRSKEQFF
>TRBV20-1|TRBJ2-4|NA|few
TGCAGCGCAGAACTGTCCGCCAAAAACATTCAGTACTTC
CSAELSAKNIQYF
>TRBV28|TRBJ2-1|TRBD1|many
TGTGCCAGCAGTTTCGTCGGACAGGGGAACATCGAGCAGTTCTTC
CASSFVGQGNIEQFF